This T cell receptor (beta chain) was recorded in a study of technical replicates of blood from a handful of donors. CDR1 is SGDLS, CDR2 YYNGEE, per germline. The CDR3 has 14 amino acids. With 4 bases removed from V and 4 bases from J, the gap between germline ends came to 14 bases. Using immunoSEQ multiplex PCR, the repertoire was profiled, and TCRdb retains in-frame clones only, with some absent. Among fewer than 100,000 clones listed, approximately 94% were seen once. This clone was counted a few times. Sequencing input: T cells isolated from PBMCs. This chain joins TRBV9 and TRBJ1-1, with D possibly TRBD1 on 6 matching bases. This sequence was found in a human donor in good health. The CDR3 region is CASSSHRVSTEAFF. CDR3 bases: TGTGCCAGCAGCTCGCACAGGGTTAGCACTGAAGCTTTCTTT.